One and the same sample provided the 15 T cell receptor beta chains below, sequenced in a study of blood T cell repertoires in COVID-19. The protocol was immunoSEQ multiplex PCR, while the TCRdb copy is restricted to in-frame clones and leaves out a portion. The sample carries some 290,000 clones, around 87% recorded once. Material for sequencing was peripheral blood. The source of these receptors is a woman aged 40 to 50 with COVID-19, enrolled during active disease.

CDR3 DNA: TGTGCCAGCAGTCTTACAGGGGTCGGCGCTGAAGCTTTCTTT. Protein: CASSLTGVGAEAFF. J is TRBJ1-1 and V is TRBV28, with 7 nucleotides matching TRBD1. The germline CDR1 and CDR2 sequences are MDHEN and SYDVKM. The CDR3 extends over 14 amino acids. The J segment lost 6 bases and the V segment lost 5 bases, leaving 9 bases of the junction unmatched.

V and J are TRBV5-1 and TRBJ2-1; 11 positions agree with TRBD2. The germline V gene encodes CDR1 SGHRS and CDR2 YFSETQ. The trim removed 7 bases at V and 5 bases at J, leaving 8 bases unmatched. This CDR3 spans 15 amino acids. The CDR3 nucleotides read TGCGCCAGCGACCTACTAGCGGGAGTTCACAATGAGCAGTTCTTC. Its protein is CASDLLAGVHNEQFF. The full variable domain, in which reference TRBV5-1 and TRBJ2-1 provide the parts outside the CDR3, is KAGVTQTPRYLIKTRGQQVTLSCSPISGHRSVSWYQQTPGQGLQFLFEYFSETQRNKGNFPGRFSGRQFSNSRSEMNVSTLELGDSALYLCASDLLAGVHNEQFFGPGTRLTVL.

The V and J genes are TRBV27 and TRBJ1-5; the D gene is possibly TRBD1 (6 bases). Germline loops: CDR1 MNHEY, CDR2 SMNVEV (reference sequence). CDR3 length: 16 residues. Trimming took 5 bases from V and 0 from J, leaving 14 bases between them. The CDR3 loop is CASSPYRAGSNQPQHF. The DNA for the CDR3 is TGTGCCAGCAGTCCGTACAGGGCCGGTAGCAATCAGCCCCAGCATTTT.

The rearrangement joins TRBV18 to TRBJ2-4, with unresolved D. The CDR3 runs 14 residues. V was trimmed by 6 bases and J by 1 base, leaving 10 bases between them. Looked up from germline, CDR1 is KGHSH and CDR2 is LQKENI. The CDR3 loop reads CASSMFQAKNIQYF. Here the CDR3 DNA reads TGTGCCAGCTCCATGTTTCAGGCCAAAAACATTCAGTACTTC. Complete variable domain (other parts from reference TRBV18 and TRBJ2-4): NAGVMQNPRHLVRRRGQEARLRCSPMKGHSHVYWYRQLPEEGLKFMVYLQKENIIDESGMPKERFSAEFPKEGPSILRIQQVVRGDSAAYFCASSMFQAKNIQYFGAGTRLSVL.

This rearrangement joins TRBV6-6 to TRBJ1-3, with D perhaps TRBD1 (5 bases). Germline loops: CDR1 MNHNY, CDR2 SVGAGI (reference sequence). The CDR3 contains 15 residues. V gave up 0 bases and J gave up 1 base, with 7 bases separating them. The CDR3 sequence is CASSYSSGSGNTIYF. In nucleotides, the CDR3 is TGTGCCAGCAGTTACTCGTCAGGGTCTGGAAACACCATATATTTT.

V and J are TRBV6-2 or TRBV6-3 and TRBJ1-1; TRBD1 agrees at 8 bases. Germline CDR1 is MNHEY and CDR2 is SVGEGT. The V and J ends lost 5 bases and 1 base, in that order; junction bases with no gene match: 6. This CDR3 comprises 15 residues. Written as DNA, the CDR3 is TGTGCCAGCAGTCCCCCAGGGGGCGCGAACACTGAAGCTTTCTTT. Its translation is CASSPPGGANTEAFF.

The rearrangement joins TRBV2 to TRBJ1-5, with D perhaps matching TRBD1 (5 bases). The CDR3 has 14 amino acids. Germline V lookup: CDR1 SNHLY, CDR2 FYNNEI. The ends were cut back, 6 bases at V and 4 bases at J, with 13 bases in the middle. CDR3 residues: CASSLGLLNQPQHF. In DNA form, the CDR3 reads TGTGCCAGCAGCTTGGGACTTTTAAATCAGCCCCAGCATTTT.

The chain couples TRBV7-2 to TRBJ1-5; 7 bases line up with TRBD1. This CDR3 has 15 residues. The junction had 9 bases not matched to a gene; V was cut back by 5 bases and J by 5 bases. Germline values: CDR1 SGHTA, CDR2 FQGNSA. The CDR3 sequence is CASSQQTGRDQPQHF. For the CDR3, the DNA is TGTGCCAGCAGCCAACAGACAGGGCGGGATCAGCCCCAGCATTTT.

The rearrangement links TRBV4-1 to TRBJ2-1; 8 positions agree with TRBD2. Germline lookup yields CDR1 MGHRA and CDR2 YSYEKL. The CDR3 extends over 15 amino acids. With 1 base clipped from V and 7 bases from J, the junction kept 6 bases outside the gene matches. The CDR3 sequence is CASSQGSGVRNEQFF. CDR3 DNA: TGCGCCAGCAGCCAAGGTAGCGGGGTCAGGAATGAGCAGTTCTTC.

The chain combines TRBV18 with TRBJ1-4; no clear D. Germline V lookup: CDR1 KGHSH, CDR2 LQKENI. This CDR3 spans 13 amino acids. Trimming stripped 3 bases from V and 6 bases from J, with 8 bases between. The CDR3 spells CASSPTTDEKLFF. The CDR3, as DNA: TGTGCCAGCTCACCGACAACGGATGAAAAACTGTTTTTT.

V is TRBV28 and J is TRBJ2-5, with D hard to call. The CDR3 has 14 residues. CDR1 MDHEN and CDR2 SYDVKM come from the germline V gene. The germline V and J ends were trimmed by 1 base and 0 bases, with 6 bases remaining between them. The CDR3 loop is CASSLLRYQETQYF. The CDR3 DNA is TGTGCCAGCAGTTTATTGAGATACCAAGAGACCCAGTACTTC.

The CDR3 coding sequence is TGTGCCAGCAGCTTAGCCGGACTAGGGGGAGAGACCCAGTACTTC. It codes for CASSLAGLGGETQYF. This rearrangement joins TRBV13 to TRBJ2-5; D might be TRBD2 (7 bases). CDR1 is PRHDT, CDR2 FYEKMQ, per germline (reference sequence). The V gene lost 1 base and the J gene lost 4 bases, with 13 bases spanning the gap. The CDR3 covers 15 residues.

The rearrangement links TRBV28 to TRBJ1-5; D unclear. The CDR3 loop spans 14 amino acids. The germline V and J ends were trimmed by 5 bases and 4 bases, with 12 bases remaining between them. Germline CDR1 reads MDHEN; CDR2 reads SYDVKM. The CDR3 region has the DNA TGTGCCAGCAGTCCTTTGGGCGGGAATCAGCCCCAGCATTTT. Translating it yields CASSPLGGNQPQHF. The full variable domain, with the rest looked up from reference TRBV28 and TRBJ1-5, is DVKVTQSSRYLVKRTGEKVFLECVQDMDHENMFWYRQDPGLGLRLIYFSYDVKMKEKGDIPEGYSVSREKKERFSLILESASTNQTSMYLCASSPLGGNQPQHFGDGTRLSIL.

The chain carries TRBV21-1 and TRBJ1-3; TRBD1, the D gene given by the table, was not confirmed from the DNA. TRBV21-1 is termed a pseudogene. The CDR3 loop spans 12 amino acids. Here the CDR3 DNA reads TGTTCGTGGGGCTTCCCTGGAAACACCATATATTTT. Protein sequence: CSWGFPGNTIYF.

The rearrangement links TRBV29-1 to TRBJ2-2, with 11 bases matching TRBD1. The CDR3 loop spans 14 amino acids. With 3 bases clipped from V and 9 bases from J, the junction kept 6 bases outside the gene matches. Germline CDR1 and CDR2: SQVTM and ANQGSEA. The CDR3 here is CSVDSGQGARELFF. The CDR3 DNA is TGCAGCGTTGATTCCGGACAGGGGGCCCGGGAGCTGTTTTTT.